This entry concerns a single TCR beta chain. Its antigen is currently unknown. This entry belongs to a study of shared clonotypes between healthy human individuals. Study-wide context: Donors were two women and a few men aged 18 to 49.

CD45RO-negative CD8 cells positively selected for CCR7 made up the naive population, which excluded terminally differentiated effector memory CD45RA+ cells. All the donors were Caucasian adults who lived in Nashville, Tennessee. General study results and limits: The sampled material consisted only of blood, and tissue repertoires are likely to differ. Lower generation probabilities were found for non-shared clonotypes than for those shared by all four donors.

Measured with immunoSEQ multiplex PCR; TCRdb has only the in-frame clones, and not every one. The sample has 2 million to 2.5 million clones; 85% to 95% are singletons. Losses at the gene ends were 4 bases for V and 5 bases for J; bases not matched to a gene: 13. Germline CDR1 is MDHEN and CDR2 is SYDVKM. The CDR3 sequence is 18 residues long. The sequenced material came from naive CD8+ T cells sorted from blood. The chain joins TRBV28 to TRBJ2-2; 10 positions agree with TRBD1. The clonotype was recovered from a man in his late teens or twenties in good health. CDR3 sequence (DNA): TGTGCCAGCAGTTCACACAAGCGACAGGGGGCGCCGACCGGGGAGCTGTTTTTT. Its protein product is CASSSHKRQGAPTGELFF.